This TCR beta chain originates from a study of blood T cell repertoires in COVID-19. For the study at large: The study drew acute and convalescent COVID-19 samples from the United States, Italy and Spain. PBMCs, B-cell-depleted T cells, or T cells were the source of the cDNA or gDNA that made up the material.

In the original workflow: Estimation of nucleated cell counts was performed using reference gene primer amplification. The data were produced by immunoSEQ multiplex PCR, yet TCRdb's version contains in-frame clones alone and is incomplete. D and trimming were read from the DNA, whereas the V and J calls and clone size are those reported in that table. In the table there are 250,000 or so clones, around 88% of which are singletons. The CDR3 sequence is 15 residues long. The germline CDR1 and CDR2 sequences are SNHLY and FYNNEI. The trim removed 1 base at V and 6 bases at J, leaving 7 bases unmatched. Enrolment of Seattle patients took place during active infection, and they were followed longitudinally.

Sequencing was done on a sample of peripheral blood. The V and J genes are TRBV2 and TRBJ2-7, with 9 bases aligning to TRBD1. This receptor was obtained from a woman between 25 and 40 years old with COVID-19, enrolled during active disease. The CDR3 region has the DNA TGTGCCAGCAGTGAAGGGACAGGGGTTCGGCTCGAGCAGTACTTC. This translates into CASSEGTGVRLEQYF.